The subject of this entry is one TCR beta chain. Its antigen target is currently unknown. No much larger clone is present one base from it, and per-base qualities are unavailable. The sample contains more than one DNA sequence encoding this CDR3. Healthy HIV-negative adults with no recently reported acute infections or vaccinations were included as donors. Only Caucasian adults living in Nashville, Tennessee, USA were represented among the donors. Magnetic negative selection was used to enrich CD4+ T cells, after which naive cells were positively selected on CD45RA and the negative fraction became the memory subset. After blood collection by leukapheresis, PBMCs were isolated using Ficoll-Histopaque density gradient centrifugation and then cryopreserved in the vapor phase of liquid nitrogen. Purity and quantity of every magnetically sorted T cell population were checked by analytical flow cytometry. From each sorted fraction, genomic DNA was isolated and quantified by UV absorbance on a Nanodrop 2000c.

This entry is derived from a study of shared clonotypes between healthy human individuals (dated by TCRdb to 2019 to 2021). Describing the broader study: The cohort included three men and a couple of women between 18 and 49 years of age. For each donor, three plates each were used for CD4 naive and CD4 memory, two plates were used for CD8 naive, and one plate was used for CD8 memory. The study deeply sequenced blood TCR repertoires of roughly five healthy adults to estimate repertoire size and the extent of clonotype sharing between individuals. To increase sequencing depth and limit assay-specific biases, TCR repertoire library preparation and sequencing were carried out by different laboratories using diverse techniques. Between about 0.8 and 9 billion PBMCs per donor were obtained by leukapheresis.

Using the deep immunoSEQ assay, multiplex PCR amplified TCR CDR3 regions from genomic DNA. Extracted genomic DNA from each cell subset was distributed evenly across all wells of several immunoSEQ 96-well plates, and each plate was treated as a replicate. Each replicate PCR for sorted subsets received roughly 0.2 ug genomic DNA, equal to about 30,000 T cell genomes. Purified libraries were measured with a Qubit 3.0 fluorometer, size-checked on a Bioanalyzer 2100, and measured again with the KAPA Library Quantification kit. A separate single-read 150-cycle Illumina NextSeq 550 flow cell was used to sequence each immunoSEQ 96-well plate. The published analysis was carried out like this. Because the immunoSEQ output included only junctional sequences and no quality scores, the filtering could not be the same as the filtering used for full-length reads. Sequences were annotated with PyIR, a Python wrapper for IgBLAST v1.9, using IMGT germline references to assign V/J genes and CDR3. Any read was removed if the V/J assignment was weak (E-value above 1e-6), the CDR3 was missing, or the read contained stop codons, out-of-frame junctions, or ambiguous translated residues. V3J clonotypes were defined by identical inferred V gene, J gene, and CDR3 amino acid sequence. Percentage overlap between repertoires was computed as shared unique clonotypes divided by the size of the smaller repertoire. Three approaches were used to assess repertoire richness: RTK rarefaction, the Chao1 estimator, and Recon v2.1 estimates of unobserved clonotypes. Generation probabilities were computed with OLGA for all TCRbeta clonotypes obtained by the gDNA method from a handful of donors. Here the immuneACCESS table is served through TCRdb, limited to in-frame sequences with V and J called. Missing clones are a known gap in these copies; in checked studies unresolved V genes cover under half, and the rest lacks a known reason. The V and J calls and clone size are taken from that table; D and trimming were inferred from the DNA. Across this sample there are under 750,000 clones, with about two thirds seen only once. The ten largest clones take up approximately 2% of the sample.

Study-wide conclusions, independent of this receptor: Even with the large sequencing depth, rarefaction of the sorted-subset datasets indicated that sequencing was incomplete. The small number of donors limited the genetic and exposure-history diversity represented. Around 5.4% of naive CD4, 3.5% of naive CD8, approximately 2.2% of memory CD4, and 0.35% to 0.5% of memory CD8 clonotypes were shared across several donors. Based on pairwise subsampling, the degree of clonotype sharing among donors was expected to be affected by sequencing depth. Higher generation probabilities were observed for clonotypes shared by all four sorted-subset donors than for non-shared clonotypes. Sampling was restricted to blood, and TCR repertoires in tissues likely differ from the TCR repertoires found in blood. Larger estimated clonotype richness was generally found for naive subsets than for memory subsets.

The sample taken for sequencing was memory CD4+ T cells sorted from blood. The cell subset or site label corresponds to: CD45RA-negative fraction. This TCR was recovered from a woman between 25 and 40 years old in good health.

DNA sequence: TGCAGTGCTAGCCCTGGTTACGAGCAGTACTTC. Its protein product is CSASPGYEQYF. The rearrangement combines TRBV20-1 with TRBJ2-7, with no reliable assignment of the D segment. V loses 3 bases, J loses 4 bases, and the germline ends lie 7 bases apart. According to the germline V gene (reference sequence), CDR1 reads DFQATT and CDR2 reads SNEGSKA. The CDR3 numbers 11 residues from cysteine through phenylalanine. The CDR3 DNA has 33 bases and is translated from base 1.